These 23 T cell receptor beta chains were all obtained from the same sample, sequenced in a study of control samples from healthy donors and cancer patients. The repertoire was sequenced with immunoSEQ multiplex PCR; TCRdb's copy has only in-frame clones and lacks some. The sample consists of 90,000 to 110,000 clones, about nine tenths of them appearing once. The sequenced sample was blood. The receptors were sampled from a human donor in good health. The donor label of this sample is uncertain.

This chain links TRBV19 with TRBJ1-3; D uncertain. V lost 3 bases and J lost 1, with 7 bases in between. This CDR3 is built from 14 residues. The V gene's germline CDR1 is LNHDA and CDR2 SQIVND (reference sequence). CDR3 region: CASSIQESGNTIYF. CDR3 DNA sequence: TGTGCCAGTAGTATTCAGGAGTCTGGAAACACCATATATTTT.

This chain connects TRBV21-1 to TRBJ2-7. TRBV21-1 is tagged as a pseudogene. The CDR3 extends over 17 amino acids. The CDR3 loop is CASSRGRYREVYYEQYF. Here the CDR3 DNA reads TGTGCCAGCAGCAGGGGTCGGTACAGGGAGGTATACTACGAGCAGTACTTC.

This clone was seen more than once but under ten times. The chain couples TRBV19 to TRBJ1-1; maybe TRBD1 (6 bases). This CDR3 contains 14 residues. The V and J ends lost 5 bases and 5 bases respectively, with 15 bases between them. Germline assignment: CDR1 LNHDA and CDR2 SQIVND (reference sequence). The CDR3 spells CASSDTFRGTEAFF. CDR3 in DNA: TGTGCCAGTAGTGACACCTTTAGGGGGACTGAAGCTTTCTTT.

This rearrangement joins TRBV9 to TRBJ1-1; 7 bases fit TRBD1. V lost 4 bases to trimming and J lost 6 bases; unmatched junction nucleotides: 6. This CDR3 is built from 13 residues. Germline assignment: CDR1 SGDLS and CDR2 YYNGEE. The CDR3 DNA follows: TGTGCCAGCAGCCCAGGGGGGGGGCCTGAAGCTTTCTTT. It yields the protein CASSPGGGPEAFF.

The chain employs TRBV3-1 (or the pseudogene TRBV3-2) and TRBJ2-5; D may be TRBD1 (6 bases). Germline V lookup: CDR1 LGHDT, CDR2 YNNKEL (reference sequence). The germline V and J ends were trimmed by 1 base and 5 bases, with 11 bases remaining between them. This CDR3 is built from 14 residues. CDR3 sequence (DNA): TGTGCCAGCAGCCAAGCCGCAGGGGAGGAGACCCAGTACTTC. This translates into CASSQAAGEETQYF.

This chain uses TRBV7-9 with TRBJ2-3; 10 nucleotides agree with TRBD1. After removal of 1 base from V and 3 bases from J, the junction contained 1 base not matched to a gene. CDR3 length: 15 residues. Germline-derived CDR1 and CDR2 are SEHNR and FQNEAQ (reference sequence). CDR3 coding DNA: TGTGCCAGCAGCTTAGGACAGGGGGCGACAGATACGCAGTATTTT. This sequence encodes CASSLGQGATDTQYF.

CDR3 nucleotides: TGTGCCAGCAGCCCGAACTTCAATGAAAAACTGTTTTTT. Translating it yields CASSPNFNEKLFF. This chain joins TRBV9 and TRBJ1-4, with unresolved D. The V end was cut by 4 bases, the J end by 5 bases, with 9 bases between. Germline CDR1 reads SGDLS; CDR2 reads YYNGEE. The CDR3 is made up of 13 amino acids.

In regard to this clone: This same CDR3 is encoded by further DNA sequences in the sample. The chain employs TRBV19 and TRBJ1-4; tentatively, D is TRBD1 (5 bases). CDR1 is LNHDA and CDR2 is SQIVND in the germline V gene (reference sequence). The CDR3 spans 13 residues. The V gene lost 3 bases and the J gene lost 7 bases, with 9 bases spanning the gap. The CDR3 region has the DNA TGTGCCAGTAGTATTCGGAGGGGTGAAAAACTGTTTTTT. It is translated as CASSIRRGEKLFF.

The gene calls are TRBV11-2 and TRBJ2-5; no clear D gene. This CDR3 region has 14 residues. Trimming removed 0 bases at V and 4 bases at J, with 9 bases between. Germline lookup yields CDR1 SGHAT and CDR2 FQNNGV. The CDR3 nucleotides read TGTGCCAGCAGCTTAGATTGGGCAGGAGAGACCCAGTACTTC. It yields the protein CASSLDWAGETQYF.

This chain links TRBV28 with TRBJ1-2; perhaps TRBD1 as D (6 bases). Germline lookup yields CDR1 MDHEN and CDR2 SYDVKM. CDR3 length equals 14 residues. V was trimmed by 4 bases and J by 4 bases, leaving 13 bases between them. CDR3 in DNA: TGTGCCAGCAGTTCTCGGGGGGCTGCCTATGGCTACACCTTC. Translated, it gives CASSSRGAAYGYTF.

This clone occurred a few times. The chain links TRBV5-4 to TRBJ2-5, with 8 bases aligning to TRBD1. V shed 6 bases, J shed 4 bases, and the junction held 11 bases outside the gene matches. Germline V gene sequence: CDR1 SGHNT, CDR2 YYREEE (reference sequence). The CDR3 loop spans 15 amino acids. CDR3 sequence (DNA): TGTGCCAGCAAAAAGGACAGGGTGTCGGGAGAGACCCAGTACTTC. Residues: CASKKDRVSGETQYF.

The chain combines TRBV6-5 with TRBJ2-4, with D possibly matching TRBD1 (6 bases). V lost 5 bases to trimming and J lost 0 bases, with 11 bases between them. CDR1 and CDR2 (germline): MNHEY, SVGAGI. The CDR3 loop spans 15 amino acids. The CDR3, as DNA: TGTGCCAGCAGTAGCGACAGGCTAGCCAAAAACATTCAGTACTTC. Translation: CASSSDRLAKNIQYF.

The V gene is TRBV10-2, the J gene TRBJ2-3; perhaps TRBD1 as D (6 bases). In germline, CDR1 is WSHSY, CDR2 SAAADI. The CDR3 totals 14 residues. The V end was cut by 6 bases, the J end by 1 base, with 11 bases between. DNA for the CDR3: TGCGCCAGCAGGGGCAGGGGAGGCACAGATACGCAGTATTTT. As protein: CASRGRGGTDTQYF.

The chain is built from TRBV2 and TRBJ1-5, with a weak D call TRBD1 (5 bases). There are 15 residues in the CDR3. Germline V gene data show CDR1 as SNHLY and CDR2 as FYNNEI. Trimming took 2 bases from V and 2 from J, leaving 10 bases between them. The CDR3 sequence: CASSESREGNQPQHF. Written as DNA, the CDR3 is TGTGCCAGCAGTGAAAGCAGGGAAGGCAATCAGCCCCAGCATTTT. The full variable domain, completed using reference TRBV2 and TRBJ1-5, is EPEVTQTPSHQVTQMGQEVILRCVPISNHLYFYWYRQILGQKVEFLVSFYNNEISEKSEIFDDQFSVERPDGSNFTLKIRSTKLEDSAMYFCASSESREGNQPQHFGDGTRLSIL.

The V call is TRBV7-2, the J call TRBJ2-7; D remains unclear. The CDR3 spans 14 residues. V was clipped by 1 base and J by 9 bases, with 16 bases between them. Germline V gene data show CDR1 as SGHTA and CDR2 as FQGNSA. The CDR3 bases are TGTGCCAGCAGCTTAGTCGGGTCCACCTATGTGCAGTACTTC. It specifies CASSLVGSTYVQYF.

The count of this clone is one. The gene calls are TRBV5-1 and TRBJ2-1, with TRBD2 matching 7 bases. Losses at the gene ends were 0 bases for V and 3 bases for J; bases not matched to a gene: 12. Germline CDR1 reads SGHRS; CDR2 reads YFSETQ. The CDR3 extends over 18 amino acids. CDR3 sequence: CASSLVPATREVYNEQFF. CDR3 nucleotides: TGCGCCAGCAGCTTGGTTCCGGCTACCCGGGAGGTCTACAATGAGCAGTTCTTC. The full variable domain, rest sourced from reference TRBV5-1 and TRBJ2-1, is KAGVTQTPRYLIKTRGQQVTLSCSPISGHRSVSWYQQTPGQGLQFLFEYFSETQRNKGNFPGRFSGRQFSNSRSEMNVSTLELGDSALYLCASSLVPATREVYNEQFFGPGTRLTVL.

This clone has more than one count but fewer than ten. V is TRBV5-4 and J is TRBJ1-3; 8 bases fit TRBD1. CDR3 length equals 16 residues. Germline-derived CDR1 and CDR2 are SGHNT and YYREEE (reference sequence). Losses at the gene ends were 3 bases for V and 0 bases for J; bases not matched to a gene: 5. In DNA, the CDR3 is TGTGCCAGCAGCTATACCACAGGGGGCTCTGGAAACACCATATATTTT. This encodes CASSYTTGGSGNTIYF.

CDR3 DNA sequence: TGCGCCAGCAGCCAAGGGGAGTTGAACACTGAAGCTTTCTTT. Its protein is CASSQGELNTEAFF. The rearrangement joins TRBV4-1 to TRBJ1-1, with D unclear. Trimming left V 1 base short and J 0 bases short, with 6 bases between. Germline-derived CDR1 and CDR2 are MGHRA and YSYEKL. The CDR3 loop spans 14 amino acids.

The V and J genes are TRBV29-1 and TRBJ1-2; D may be TRBD1 (6 bases). Per germline, CDR1 SQVTM and CDR2 ANQGSEA. V was trimmed by 0 bases and J by 1 base, leaving 9 bases between them. This CDR3 comprises 14 residues. The CDR3 sequence: CSVEDRQVNYGYTF. In nucleotides, the CDR3 is TGCAGCGTTGAAGACCGACAGGTTAACTATGGCTACACCTTC.

V gene TRBV7-3 combines with J gene TRBJ1-1; 10 nucleotides align to TRBD1. J lost 0 bases, V lost 5 bases, and 3 bases had no gene match. The CDR3 totals 15 residues. From germline, CDR1 is SGHTA and CDR2 FQGTGA. The CDR3: CASSAGQGVNTEAFF. The CDR3 DNA reads TGTGCCAGCAGCGCCGGACAGGGGGTGAACACTGAAGCTTTCTTT.

V gene TRBV27 combines with J gene TRBJ2-7; D is uncertain. Per the germline V gene, CDR1 is MNHEY and CDR2 is SMNVEV (reference sequence). Trimming took 6 bases from V and 5 from J, leaving 14 bases between them. The CDR3 is 13 amino acids. CDR3 region: CASRATRLDEQYF. The CDR3 coding sequence is TGTGCCAGCAGAGCCACGAGGTTGGACGAGCAGTACTTC.

The gene calls are TRBV7-9 and TRBJ2-2; TRBD2 matches 7 bases. Germline V gives CDR1 SEHNR, CDR2 FQNEAQ (reference sequence). The CDR3 consists of 15 residues. The ends lost 4 bases at V and 4 bases at J; junction bases unmatched: 6. CDR3 sequence: CASSSVAGPTGELFF. Here the CDR3 DNA reads TGTGCCAGCAGCTCAGTAGCGGGCCCCACCGGGGAGCTGTTTTTT.

Comment on this clone: At one end the junction does not follow the germline gene, possibly because of a read error. This chain connects TRBV6-2 or TRBV6-3 to TRBJ1-3, with D uncertain. Germline-derived CDR1 and CDR2 are MNHEY and SVGEGT. The CDR3 spans 15 residues. The CDR3 nucleotides are TGTGCCAGCAGTTCCCCGAGCGGGTGGCGAAACGCCATATATTTT. Translated, it gives CASSSPSGWRNAIYF.